The sequence of this T cell receptor beta chain was determined in a study of a mutant IDH1 vaccine in newly diagnosed glioma. Study information: The initiation of vaccination occurred 4-6 weeks after radiotherapy alone, or with temozolomide cycles. Visit timing is recorded as week 35 for V12 and week 47 for V13.

The protocol was immunoSEQ multiplex PCR, while the TCRdb copy is restricted to in-frame clones and leaves out a portion. The sample lists over 40,000 clones; about four fifths were seen once. Time point given: week 35, safety follow-up. Topical imiquimod was applied with each vaccine dose, which held 300 ug of mutant IDH1 20-mer peptide. V dropped 4 bases and J dropped 3; count of bases not matched to a gene: 5. This CDR3 region has 15 residues. Germline V gives CDR1 MNHEY, CDR2 SMNVEV (reference sequence). Details on this clone: Its specificity is unknown.

This sequence originates from a woman in her thirties or forties with glioma. Some clones in this sample may be carry-over from other donors' samples. Sequenced material: PBMCs, taken from a glioma patient whose treatment included an IDH1 peptide vaccine. The genes are TRBV27 and TRBJ1-4, with 7 bases lining up with TRBD1. Here the CDR3 reads CASSSRQGSNEKLFF. The DNA of the CDR3 is TGTGCCAGCAGTTCCCGACAGGGATCTAATGAAAAACTGTTTTTT.